Below, 17 T cell receptor beta chains from the same sample are listed, as sequenced in a study of blood T cells in healthy people across ages. Using a J-beta primer mix together with a sample-barcoded 5' primer, a second PCR was run for roughly 6 to 12 cycles. TCRdb fed the 5' RACE reads into MiXCR, producing one record per CDR3 protein. The table lists roughly 700,000 distinct CDR3 sequences, 32% of them singletons. The sequencing sample was made of blood. These receptors were obtained from a woman at least 80 years old in good health.

With respect to this clonotype: One end of the junction varies from germline; a read error may be responsible. V and J are TRBV6-1 and TRBJ2-6; the match to TRBD1 covers 8 bases. Per the germline V gene, CDR1 is MNHNS and CDR2 is SASEGT. The CDR3 spans 19 residues. This chain's CDR3 is CTSKASGGTGGTGANVLTF. Written as DNA, the CDR3 is TGTACCAGCAAAGCTTCCGGTGGGACAGGTGGAACCGGGGCCAACGTCCTGACTTTC.

This clonotype was observed a single time. A much larger clonotype is one base distant, so this may be a read error. V and J are TRBV20-1 and TRBJ1-5, with D perhaps matching TRBD1 (6 bases). The length of the CDR3 is 14 residues. Germline V lookup: CDR1 DFQATT, CDR2 SNEGSKA (reference sequence). For the CDR3, the DNA is TGCAGTGCCACCCAGGGGTTTAGCAATCGGCCCCAGCATTTT. Translated: CSATQGFSNRPQHF.

V usage is TRBV10-3 and J usage is TRBJ2-3; perhaps TRBD2 as D (6 bases). V was clipped by 2 bases and J by 0 bases, with 9 bases between them. The germline CDR1 and CDR2 sequences are ENHRY and SYGVKD. CDR3 length: 15 residues. The CDR3 spells CAISEVSGSTDTQYF. DNA for the CDR3: TGTGCCATCAGTGAGGTTAGCGGAAGCACAGATACGCAGTATTTT.

This chain connects TRBV4-2 to TRBJ1-1, with D possibly being TRBD1 (5 bases). CDR1 and CDR2 from the germline V gene are LGHNA and YNFKEQ. V gave up 1 base and J gave up 3 bases, with 9 bases separating them. The CDR3 is 14 amino acids. The CDR3, as DNA: TGTGCCAGCAGCCAAGGAGGGGAATACACTGAAGCTTTCTTT. This sequence encodes CASSQGGEYTEAFF.

This clonotype was seen many times. A read error may be the cause here, since a much bigger clone is one base away. V gene TRBV5-1 combines with J gene TRBJ2-1, with D perhaps matching TRBD1 or TRBD2 (5 bases each). CDR3 size: 14 residues. Trimming removed 1 base at V and 9 bases at J, with 14 bases between. From germline, CDR1 is SGHRS and CDR2 YFSETQ. The CDR3 DNA reads TGCGCCAGCAGCTTGCGGCAGGGTGGGGGTGAGCAGTTCTTC. Amino acids: CASSLRQGGGEQFF.

This clonotype was counted at least ten times. The rearrangement links TRBV29-1 to TRBJ2-5, with D perhaps given as TRBD1 or TRBD2 (6 bases each). The length of the CDR3 is 12 residues. Per germline, CDR1 SQVTM and CDR2 ANQGSEA. The germline V and J ends were trimmed by 5 bases and 11 bases, with 18 bases remaining between them. The chain's CDR3 is CSVTGQTAGQYF. CDR3 bases: TGCAGCGTTACTGGACAGACCGCGGGACAGTACTTC.

The rearrangement uses TRBV12-3 or TRBV12-4 and TRBJ1-1, with a possible D match to TRBD1 (5 bases). V was clipped by 2 bases and J by 4 bases, with 11 bases between them. The length of the CDR3 is 14 residues. Here the CDR3 reads CASSLWGEGTEAFF. The CDR3, as DNA: TGTGCCAGCAGTTTATGGGGGGAAGGCACTGAAGCTTTCTTT.

As concerns this clonotype: Because the CDR3 is missing its conserved closing phenylalanine or tryptophan, this is likely a read error. The CDR3 region is CASSPLAGGANQPQHL. The DNA for the CDR3 is TGTGCCAGCAGCCCTTTGGCAGGGGGGGCCAATCAGCCCCAGCATTTG. The J gene is TRBJ1-5, the V gene TRBV6-6; 7 positions agree with TRBD1. Per the germline V gene, CDR1 is MNHNY and CDR2 is SVGAGI (reference sequence). With 6 bases clipped from V and 3 bases from J, the junction kept 11 bases outside the gene matches. The CDR3 length is 16 residues.

Regarding this clonotype: A much bigger clone sits one base away, suggesting this may be a read error. As DNA, the CDR3 is TGTGCCAGCAGCGCACCCGGGTCCGCAGATACGCAGTATTTT. It is translated as CASSAPGSADTQYF. This rearrangement joins TRBV4-2 to TRBJ2-3; D call uncertain. Germline CDR1 and CDR2: LGHNA and YNFKEQ. Trimming removed 5 bases at V and 4 bases at J, with 13 bases between. This CDR3 region has 14 residues.

The chain joins TRBV12-3 or TRBV12-4 to TRBJ1-1; 10 bases line up with TRBD1. The CDR3 extends over 16 amino acids. The V and J ends lost 4 bases and 0 bases, in that order; junction bases with no gene match: 5. CDR3 loop: CASSWSGTGVNTEAFF. CDR3 DNA: TGTGCCAGCAGTTGGTCCGGGACAGGGGTGAACACTGAAGCTTTCTTT.

This clonotype was observed at least ten times. V gene TRBV5-4 combines with J gene TRBJ2-5, with TRBD2 matching over 7 bases. With V trimmed by 0 bases and J by 1 base, 3 bases remained unmatched. Germline CDR1 and CDR2: SGHNT and YYREEE (reference sequence). The CDR3 covers 15 residues. The CDR3 region has the DNA TGTGCCAGCAGCTTGGATCCTAGCGGCCAAGAGACCCAGTACTTC. Its protein is CASSLDPSGQETQYF.

This clonotype appeared many times. V is TRBV20-1 and J is TRBJ1-6; D is possibly TRBD1 (5 bases). Trimming shortened V by 4 bases and J by 6 bases, and 13 bases separated the two germline ends. CDR3 length: 14 amino acids. From germline, CDR1 is DFQATT and CDR2 SNEGSKA (reference sequence). The chain's CDR3 is CSAKWGPRNSPLHF. The CDR3, as DNA: TGCAGTGCTAAATGGGGACCGCGTAATTCACCCCTCCACTTT.

This clonotype turned up a few times. Being one base from a much bigger clone, this may be a read error. The rearrangement joins TRBV27 to TRBJ2-5; 12 nucleotides agree with TRBD2. Germline loops: CDR1 MNHEY, CDR2 SMNVEV (reference sequence). This CDR3 has 18 amino acids. V lost 2 bases, J lost 11 bases, and 18 bases stayed unmatched. The DNA for the CDR3 is TGTGCCAGCAGTTTAGGGACGGGGCTAGCGGGGGGGCGAAATGAGCAGTACTTC. This codes for CASSLGTGLAGGRNEQYF.

In the case of this clonotype: One end of the junction fails to match germline, which may point to a read error. J is TRBJ2-3 and V is TRBV12-3 or TRBV12-4, with 8 positions matching TRBD2. This CDR3 comprises 17 residues. Here the CDR3 DNA reads TGTGCCAGCAGTTCCTTACAACTAGCGGTGAGAACAGATGCGCAGTATTTT. It specifies CASSSLQLAVRTDAQYF.

This clonotype appeared a few times. Being one base from a much bigger clone, this may be a read error. The rearrangement uses TRBV7-9 and TRBJ2-5, with no clear D. Germline values: CDR1 SEHNR, CDR2 FQNEAQ (reference sequence). Deletions cut 1 base from V and 4 bases from J, with 13 bases between. The CDR3 extends over 15 amino acids. CDR3 nucleotide sequence: TGTGCCAGCAGCTTAGGGGCCCCAGGAACAGAGACCCAGTACTTC. It codes for CASSLGAPGTETQYF. The variable domain in full, completed from reference TRBV7-9 and TRBJ2-5, reads DTGVSQNPRHKITKRGQNVTFRCDPISEHNRLYWYRQTLGQGPEFLTYFQNEAQLEKSRLLSDRFSAERPKGSFSTLEIQRTEQGDSAMYLCASSLGAPGTETQYFGPGTRLLVL.

Many counts were recorded for this clonotype. The junction departs from the called germline gene at one end, perhaps through a read error. The V gene is TRBV7-7, the J gene TRBJ2-1; D possibly matches TRBD1 or TRBD2 (5 bases each). The length of the CDR3 is 13 residues. Germline loops: CDR1 SSHAT, CDR2 FNYEAQ (reference sequence). Written as DNA, the CDR3 is TGTGCTAGCAGCTTCCGCCAGGGAGATGAGCAGTTCTTC. Its protein product is CASSFRQGDEQFF.

Remarks on this clonotype: Given a much more abundant clone one base away, this may be a read error. This chain's CDR3 is CASSANNYGYTF. CDR3 coding DNA: TGCGCCAGCAGCGCGAATAACTATGGCTACACCTTC. The V gene is TRBV5-1, the J gene TRBJ1-2; D not resolved. CDR1 is SGHRS and CDR2 is YFSETQ in the germline V gene. V lost 4 bases, J lost 1 base, and 5 bases lay in between. CDR3 length: 12 residues.